The sequence of this T cell receptor beta chain was determined in a study of spatial heterogeneity in lung cancer. Study-wide background: Sequences of the beta chain were consistently detected in greater numbers than alpha-chain sequences. Averaged across combinations, each unique TCR and UMI pairing appeared more than ten times in raw reads, which were uncorrected. Whole-study results and caveats: Mutation tallies in tumors tracked expanded intratumoral alpha and beta TCR counts.

This CDR3 has 17 amino acids. CDR1 is LGHNA, CDR2 YNFKEQ, per germline. The V end lost 3 bases, the J end lost 1 base, and 17 bases lay between the germline ends. This clonotype has at least ten counts. Its target is not known. MiXCR, applied by TCRdb to the 5' RACE reads, yields one record per CDR3 protein. The sample shows some 10,000 distinct CDR3 sequences, roughly 12% of them seen only once. The time point is: sample taken at primary tumor resection. Samples were donated by 72 untreated early-stage non-small cell lung cancer patients. Frozen PBMC, nontumor lung or tumor provided whole RNA, which was sequenced unsorted.

The chain uses TRBV4-2 and TRBJ2-3; D possibly corresponds to TRBD2 (6 bases). Sequences were derived from lung tumor tissue, sampled at surgery. The receptor was derived from a female donor with early-stage non-small cell lung cancer. DNA of the CDR3: TGTGCCAGCAGCCAGCCCACGCGGGACCTCCGCACAGATACGCAGTATTTT. It specifies CASSQPTRDLRTDTQYF.